Described below is a single T cell receptor beta chain sequence and its context. Its specificity is not known. The germline V gene has CDR1 SGHNT and CDR2 YENEEA. The germline V and J ends were trimmed by 5 bases and 4 bases, with 11 bases remaining between them. The CDR3 totals 13 residues. This record belongs to a study of cytomegalovirus exposure and HLA in healthy donors. 60 Vbeta and 13 Jbeta primers were used in PCR. Method: immunoSEQ multiplex PCR; TCRdb's copy keeps in-frame clones and lacks some. The table includes about 180,000 clones, 70% to 80% detected once. Findings and limits, study-wide: Usually a TCR sequence was rare, but some public TCRs were found in many donors. The only immune exposure information that was available was CMV serostatus.

The rearrangement joins TRBV11-3 to TRBJ1-1; tentative D call: TRBD1 (5 bases). The sequenced sample consisted of PBMCs. This TCR derives from a woman between 35 and 50 years old in good health and CMV-seronegative. The CDR3 spells CASSPGTLTEAFF. CDR3 coding DNA: TGTGCCAGCAGCCCCGGGACTCTCACTGAAGCTTTCTTT.